A single sample is the source of the 3 T cell receptor beta chains below, sequenced in a study of T cell responses to AZD1222 COVID-19 vaccine. Profiled with immunoSEQ multiplex PCR; TCRdb holds only in-frame clones, not every one. The sample lists under 30,000 clones, approximately 90% occurring once. This specimen was peripheral blood, taken 28 days after the second AZD1222 dose. Receptors originate from an adult who received the AZD1222 COVID-19 vaccine.

The chain recombines TRBV6-1 with TRBJ2-1, with a tentative D call TRBD2 (6 bases). This CDR3 is built from 15 residues. From germline, CDR1 is MNHNS and CDR2 SASEGT. With 1 base removed from V and 8 bases from J, the gap between germline ends came to 15 bases. Here the CDR3 reads CASSEGGTPRDEQFF. The CDR3 nucleotides are TGTGCCAGCAGTGAAGGAGGGACTCCTCGAGATGAGCAGTTCTTC.

This chain joins TRBV15 and TRBJ2-7; TRBD1 is a possible D gene (6 bases). The V gene's germline CDR1 is LNHNV and CDR2 YYDKDF (reference sequence). The V end was cut by 3 bases, the J end by 1 base, with 28 bases between. This CDR3 has 20 amino acids. The CDR3 loop reads CATSRGPGQSHLRFSYEQYF. In DNA form, the CDR3 reads TGTGCCACCAGCAGGGGTCCTGGACAGAGCCACCTTCGGTTTTCCTACGAGCAGTACTTC. Looking up the rest from reference TRBV15 and TRBJ2-7 gives the full variable domain: DAMVIQNPRYQVTQFGKPVTLSCSQTLNHNVMYWYQQKSSQAPKLLFHYYDKDFNNEADTPDNFQSRRPNTSFCFLDIRSPGLGDTAMYLCATSRGPGQSHLRFSYEQYFGPGTRLTVT.

The rearrangement uses TRBV9 and TRBJ2-1, with a weak D call TRBD1 (6 bases). CDR1 and CDR2 (germline): SGDLS, YYNGEE. The CDR3 runs 15 residues. Between the trimmed V and J ends, which lost 3 bases and 0 bases, there was a span of 10 bases. The CDR3 region is CASSATGSSYNEQFF. The CDR3 coding sequence is TGTGCCAGCAGCGCTACAGGGAGCTCCTACAATGAGCAGTTCTTC.